This is a list of T cell receptor beta chains from one sample in a study of T cells in Graves' hyperthyroidism and ophthalmopathy. MiXCR, applied by TCRdb to the multiplex PCR reads, yields one record per CDR3 protein. The sample carries 550,000 to 700,000 distinct CDR3 sequences, around 45% recorded once. Source material: peripheral blood or thyroid tissue (not recorded which). All receptors derive from an adult woman with Graves' disease, either hyperthyroidism or ophthalmopathy (not recorded which). Each CDR3 is given with its conserved first and last residue. The D gene is left open where the match is weak. The size entry is marked missing in some rows and otherwise reads once, few, many or a size class.

j_gene: TRBJ1-2; d_gene: .; abundance: many; v_gene: TRBV7-2; CDR3aa: CASRLGQLYGYTF; CDR3nt: TGTGCCAGCAGACTAGGACAACTGTATGGCTACACCTTC
j_gene: TRBJ1-2; d_gene: .; abundance: .; v_gene: TRBV5-1; CDR3aa: CASSKGTQQGYGYTF; CDR3nt: TGCGCCAGCAGCAAAGGGACACAGCAAGGCTATGGCTACACCTTC
j_gene: TRBJ1-6; d_gene: .; abundance: many; v_gene: TRBV11-2; CDR3aa: CASSQAPGITLHF; CDR3nt: TGTGCCAGCAGCCAAGCCCCCGGGATCACCCTCCACTTT
j_gene: TRBJ2-6; d_gene: .; abundance: .; v_gene: TRBV10-3; CDR3aa: CAISERDGLSGANVLTF; CDR3nt: TGTGCCATCAGTGAGCGGGACGGCCTCTCTGGGGCCAACGTCCTGACTTTC
j_gene: TRBJ1-5; d_gene: .; abundance: .; v_gene: TRBV29-1; CDR3aa: CSVEEQPNQPQHF; CDR3nt: TGCAGCGTTGAAGAACAGCCCAATCAGCCCCAGCATTTT
j_gene: TRBJ1-1; d_gene: .; abundance: many; v_gene: TRBV25-1; CDR3aa: CASSGGLRAFF; CDR3nt: TGTGCCAGCAGTGGCGGGTTGAGGGCTTTCTTT
j_gene: TRBJ1-1; d_gene: .; abundance: .; v_gene: TRBV6-6; CDR3aa: CASTRQPFNTEAFF; CDR3nt: TGTGCCAGCACAAGGCAGCCATTCAACACTGAAGCTTTCTTT
j_gene: TRBJ2-2; d_gene: TRBD2; abundance: many; v_gene: TRBV10-3; CDR3aa: CAIMEREDTGELFF; CDR3nt: TGTGCCATCATGGAGCGGGAGGACACCGGGGAGCTGTTTTTT
j_gene: TRBJ2-2; d_gene: .; abundance: .; v_gene: TRBV25-1; CDR3aa: CASSDPRKNTGELFF; CDR3nt: TGTGCCAGCAGTGACCCCAGAAAGAACACCGGGGAGCTGTTTTTT
j_gene: TRBJ2-7; d_gene: .; abundance: many; v_gene: TRBV7-9; CDR3aa: CASSLSFGYEQYF; CDR3nt: TGTGCCAGCAGCTTGAGCTTCGGGTACGAGCAGTACTTC
j_gene: TRBJ1-5; d_gene: .; abundance: once; v_gene: TRBV7-9; CDR3aa: CASSLRQDRLSNQPQHF; CDR3nt: TGTGCCAGCAGCTTGCGCCAAGATCGGCTTAGCAATCAGCCCCAGCATTTT